This is a list of T cell receptor beta chains from one sample in a study of blood T cell repertoires in COVID-19. Some clones are missing from TCRdb's copy, which holds only in-frame ones; the method was immunoSEQ multiplex PCR. The data contain roughly 220,000 clones, approximately 84% of them singletons. The sequenced sample consisted of peripheral blood. All receptors come from a man older than 75 with acute or convalescent COVID-19. Both conserved end residues are part of each CDR3. D genes are given only for firm matches. Not all rows give a size; the values are once, few, many and, for expanded clones, a class.

length	D	J	size	V	DNA	CDR3
14	.	TRBJ1-6	.	TRBV6-5	TGTGCCAGCAGTACAGAGGGAGGGGAATCACCCCTCCACTTT	CASSTEGGESPLHF
13	.	TRBJ2-5	.	TRBV9	TGTGCCAGCAGCGCCCTAGGGGGAGAGACCCAGTACTTC	CASSALGGETQYF
16	TRBD2	TRBJ2-3	.	TRBV9	TGTGCCAGCAGCGCCGGACTAGCGGGTCGCACAGATACGCAGTATTTT	CASSAGLAGRTDTQYF
17	.	TRBJ1-3	.	TRBV24-1	TGTGCCACCAGTGACGCGACAGGTACCCCTTCTGGAAACACCATATATTTT	CATSDATGTPSGNTIYF
15	.	TRBJ1-4	.	TRBV7-6	TGTGCCAGCAGCTTAGTGGCGGGACCTAGGGGAAAACTGTTTTTT	CASSLVAGPRGKLFF
16	TRBD2	TRBJ2-3	.	TRBV11-3	TGTGCCAGCAGCTTTACTAGCGTAACCAGCACAGATACGCAGTATTTT	CASSFTSVTSTDTQYF
17	.	TRBJ2-3	.	TRBV3-1/TRBV3-2	TGTGCCAGCAGCCAAGATCTGGGCCTAAGCGGCTCAGATACGCAGTATTTT	CASSQDLGLSGSDTQYF
14	TRBD1	TRBJ1-2	.	TRBV3-1/TRBV3-2	TGTGCCAGCACCCTCTCGGACAGGGCTCACGGCTACACCTTC	CASTLSDRAHGYTF
16	.	TRBJ1-5	.	TRBV27	TGTGCCAGCAGTTTATCGGGGGGTAATAGCAATCAGCCCCAGCATTTT	CASSLSGGNSNQPQHF
13	.	TRBJ2-5	.	TRBV7-3	TGTGCCAGCAGCGGGAGAGCGGGAGAGACCCAGTACTTC	CASSGRAGETQYF
13	.	TRBJ1-2	once	TRBV28	TGTGCCAGCAGCCGCGGGGGTAGCTATGGCTACACCTTC	CASSRGGSYGYTF
16	TRBD2	TRBJ2-2	.	TRBV7-2	TGTGCCAGCAGCTTTAGCGGGAGGGCCGTTACCGGGGAGCTGTTTTTT	CASSFSGRAVTGELFF
12	TRBD1	TRBJ1-6	.	TRBV27	TGTGCCAGCGGGGACAGAAATTCACCCCTCCACTTT	CASGDRNSPLHF
18	TRBD2	TRBJ2-4	.	TRBV7-3	TGTGCCAGCAGCTTAACTGCCTCCGGGACTAGCGCAAAAAACATTCAGTACTTC	CASSLTASGTSAKNIQYF
15	.	TRBJ2-1	.	TRBV15	TGTGCCACCAGCAGAGAGAGGGCGGGAAACAATGAGCAGTTCTTC	CATSRERAGNNEQFF
14	TRBD1	TRBJ1-4	.	TRBV7-2	TGTGCCAGCAGCTCACATGGACAGGGAGGGGGACTGTTTTTT	CASSSHGQGGGLFF
20	TRBD2	TRBJ2-6	.	TRBV19	TGTGCCAGTAGCCGAACGGGACTAGCGGGGGCAAACTCTGGGGCCAACGTCCTGACTTTC	CASSRTGLAGANSGANVLTF
17	TRBD2	TRBJ2-1	.	TRBV5-5	TGTGCCAGCAGCTTTACCCCCTCCGGGAGGACTTACAATGAGCAGTTCTTC	CASSFTPSGRTYNEQFF
17	TRBD2	TRBJ2-5	.	TRBV7-9	TGTGCCAGCAGGGCCGGGACTAGCGGGAGAGTGGAAGAGACCCAGTACTTC	CASRAGTSGRVEETQYF
13	.	TRBJ2-3	once	TRBV6-5	TGTGCCAGCAGGAGTTCGGGAGTTTTGACGCAGTATTTT	CASRSSGVLTQYF
14	.	TRBJ1-2	.	TRBV28	TGTGCCAGCAGTTTAAAAGGCAGGGTCTATGGCTACACCTTC	CASSLKGRVYGYTF
16	.	TRBJ2-3	.	TRBV21-1	TGTGCCAGCAGCAAAGGACGTGAACTACACACAGATACGCAGTATTTT	CASSKGRELHTDTQYF
17	TRBD1	TRBJ1-4	.	TRBV9	TGTGCCAGCAGCGGAACATGGGACAGACCAACTAATGAAAAACTGTTTTTT	CASSGTWDRPTNEKLFF
17	TRBD2	TRBJ2-5	once	TRBV10-1	TGCGCCAGCAGTGAGTCCCGCGGGACTAGCGGGAGTCCGACCCAGTACTTC	CASSESRGTSGSPTQYF
11	.	TRBJ1-2	.	TRBV2	TGTGCCAGCAGTCTTGCGGTTGGCTACACCTTC	CASSLAVGYTF
15	TRBD2	TRBJ2-1	.	TRBV13	TGTGCCAGCAGCTGGAGACTAGCGGGTGGCCCAGAGCAGTTCTTC	CASSWRLAGGPEQFF
14	.	TRBJ2-3	.	TRBV6-5	TGTGCCAGCAGTCGGAGGAGGGTCACAGATACGCAGTATTTT	CASSRRRVTDTQYF
16	.	TRBJ2-6	.	TRBV19	TGTGCCAGTAGCGTGGCAGCTAGCTCTGGGGCCAACGTCCTGACTTTC	CASSVAASSGANVLTF
16	TRBD1	TRBJ2-7	.	TRBV4-2	TGTGCCAGCAGCCAAGATGGGACCGGGACAGCCTACGAGCAGTACTTC	CASSQDGTGTAYEQYF
14	TRBD1	TRBJ2-2	once	TRBV3-1/TRBV3-2	TGTGCCAGCAGTCGGACAGGGGGCACCGGGGAGCTGTTTTTT	CASSRTGGTGELFF
13	.	TRBJ2-1	.	TRBV7-9	TGTGCCAGCAGCGCGACGGCCTCGGGTGAGCAGTTCTTC	CASSATASGEQFF
17	.	TRBJ1-5	.	TRBV27	TGTGCCAGCAGTCCACAGGGTACTGCCGTTAACAATCAGCCCCAGCATTTT	CASSPQGTAVNNQPQHF
13	.	TRBJ2-5	.	TRBV5-6	TGTGCCAGCAGCTTTTACCTAGCAGGGACCCAGTACTTC	CASSFYLAGTQYF
13	.	TRBJ1-1	few	TRBV28	TGTGCCAGCAGTCGCCGCCGGTACACTGAAGCTTTCTTT	CASSRRRYTEAFF
15	.	TRBJ2-1	.	TRBV7-3	TGTGCCAGCAGCTCGATAGACAGTTCCTACAATGAGCAGTTCTTC	CASSSIDSSYNEQFF
15	.	TRBJ2-5	.	TRBV11-2	TGTGCCAGCAGCTCGAACCCGACAGACCAAGAGACCCAGTACTTC	CASSSNPTDQETQYF
16	TRBD2	TRBJ2-6	.	TRBV6-6	TGTGCCAGCAGTTACGGACTAGCGTTGGGGGCCAACGTCCTGACTTTC	CASSYGLALGANVLTF
15	TRBD2	TRBJ2-3	.	TRBV10-3	TGTGCCATCACTCCGGGACTAGCGCTATCAGATACGCAGTATTTT	CAITPGLALSDTQYF
20	TRBD2	TRBJ2-6	.	TRBV6-2/TRBV6-3	TGTGCCAGCAGTTACTCGAGTAGCCTAGCGGGGTGGTCTGGGGCCAACGTCCTGACTTTC	CASSYSSSLAGWSGANVLTF
14	.	TRBJ2-1	.	TRBV6-6	TGTGCCAGCACTCCCGCGTCGGGGGAACGTGAGCAGTTCTTC	CASTPASGEREQFF
15	TRBD2	TRBJ2-1	.	TRBV6-1	TGTGCCAGCAGTGAAACGGGACTAGCGGGTTATGAGCAGTTCTTC	CASSETGLAGYEQFF
15	TRBD2	TRBJ2-7	.	TRBV19	TGTGCCAGTAGTATAGGACCTAGCGGGATCAACGAGCAGTACTTC	CASSIGPSGINEQYF
15	TRBD1	TRBJ2-3	.	TRBV28	TGTGCCAGCAGTGCTTCAGGGGGTAGCACAGATACGCAGTATTTT	CASSASGGSTDTQYF
14	.	TRBJ1-1	.	TRBV19	TGTGCCAGTAGTCATGGACGGGAGGGGACTGAAGCTTTCTTT	CASSHGREGTEAFF
15	TRBD2	TRBJ2-6	.	TRBV11-2	TGTGCCAGCAGGGGAGGGGTAACTGGGGCCAACGTCCTGACTTTC	CASRGGVTGANVLTF
15	.	TRBJ1-1	.	TRBV11-3	TGTGCCAGCAGCTTAGAGTGTTCCCGGAACACTGAAGCTTTCTTT	CASSLECSRNTEAFF
14	TRBD2	TRBJ2-1	.	TRBV14	TGTGCCAGCAGCCAAACTAGCGGGAGGGCCAAAGAGTTCTTC	CASSQTSGRAKEFF
15	TRBD1	TRBJ1-2	.	TRBV14	TGTGCCAGCAGCCAAGAAGTGACAGGGGTGCATGGCTACACCTTC	CASSQEVTGVHGYTF
13	.	TRBJ2-3	.	TRBV4-3	TGCGCCAGCAGCCACCTGTATCGGGATACGCAGTATTTT	CASSHLYRDTQYF
16	TRBD1	TRBJ2-2	.	TRBV7-2	TGTGCCAGCAGCCCTAGGACAGGGGACGGGGCCGGGGAGCTGTTTTTT	CASSPRTGDGAGELFF
18	TRBD1	TRBJ2-2	.	TRBV27	TGTGCCAGCAGTTTATTAAGGGACAGGGGTGGAGGATACGGGGAGCTGTTTTTT	CASSLLRDRGGGYGELFF
15	.	TRBJ2-1	few	TRBV4-1	TGCGCCAGCAGCCAAGAGTCCGGGTTAGGTTCGTCACAGTTCTTC	CASSQESGLGSSQFF
15	.	TRBJ2-7	.	TRBV6-5	TGTGCCAGCAGTTACCGTCGCGGACAGTACTACGAGCAGTACTTC	CASSYRRGQYYEQYF
13	.	TRBJ2-1	.	TRBV28	TGTGCCAGCAGTTTAGTCAGGGCCGATGAGCAGTTCTTC	CASSLVRADEQFF